This T cell receptor (beta chain) was sequenced for a study of cytomegalovirus exposure and HLA in healthy donors. Trimming took 0 bases from V and 2 from J, leaving 7 bases between them. Germline CDR1 and CDR2: MGHRA and YSYEKL. The CDR3 totals 14 residues. The method was immunoSEQ multiplex PCR; TCRdb's version includes in-frame clones alone and lacks a portion of them. The sample lists over 150,000 clones; 85% to 90% were seen once. Note on this clone: What it recognizes is unknown.

General study findings and limits: Under in vitro conditions, a few CMV-associated chains were confirmed as specific for CMV antigens. According to a later analysis, TCR clusters from the first cohort tended to co-occur in the 110 or so validation repertoires.

The chain combines TRBV4-1 with TRBJ2-5, with D hard to call. The TCR originated in a woman aged 18-29 years in good health and CMV-seropositive. The sample comprised PBMCs. CDR3 in amino acids: CASSQDTQQETQYF. In DNA form, the CDR3 reads TGCGCCAGCAGCCAAGATACCCAGCAAGAGACCCAGTACTTC.